A selection of T cell receptor beta chains follows, all from one sample in a study of cytomegalovirus exposure and HLA in healthy donors. The protocol was immunoSEQ multiplex PCR, while the TCRdb copy is restricted to in-frame clones and leaves out a portion. The table shows roughly 250,000 clones, with about four fifths occurring only once. Sequenced: PBMCs. These receptors were obtained from a girl aged 2-10 years in good health and CMV-seronegative. CDR3s include the opening cysteine and the closing phenylalanine or tryptophan. The D gene is left open where the match is weak. Clone size is stated in some rows and not others, as once, few, many or a class when expanded.

clone size | D gene | CDR3 length | J gene | V gene | CDR3 protein | CDR3 DNA
. | . | 16 | TRBJ2-2 | TRBV28 | CASSPQVYADTGELFF | TGTGCCAGCAGTCCGCAGGTCTATGCCGACACCGGGGAGCTGTTTTTT
. | TRBD2 | 16 | TRBJ2-3 | TRBV7-2 | CASSGRLAGGTDTQYF | TGTGCCAGCAGCGGAAGACTAGCGGGGGGGACAGATACGCAGTATTTT
. | . | 15 | TRBJ2-5 | TRBV19 | CASRGWGLGGETQYF | TGTGCCAGTAGAGGTTGGGGGCTAGGAGGAGAGACCCAGTACTTC
once | TRBD2 | 16 | TRBJ2-2 | TRBV4-2 | CASSQGAGGPSGELFF | TGTGCCAGCAGCCAAGGAGCGGGGGGGCCGTCCGGGGAGCTGTTTTTT
few | . | 16 | TRBJ2-7 | TRBV18 | CASSPPAGMSSYEQYF | TGTGCCAGCTCACCCCCCGCAGGGATGAGCTCCTACGAGCAGTACTTC
. | . | 12 | TRBJ2-2 | TRBV28 | CASGRLAGELFF | TGTGCCAGCGGCAGATTGGCCGGGGAGCTGTTTTTT
. | TRBD1 | 13 | TRBJ1-2 | TRBV2 | CASRVGQGSSYTF | TGTGCCAGCAGAGTGGGACAGGGGTCGAGCTACACCTTC
once | TRBD1 | 16 | TRBJ1-4 | TRBV9 | CASSPDRGRANEKLFF | TGTGCCAGCAGCCCAGACAGGGGGCGGGCTAATGAAAAACTGTTTTTT
. | . | 12 | TRBJ2-3 | TRBV11-2 | CASSFPQDTQYF | TGTGCCAGCAGCTTTCCCCAAGATACGCAGTATTTT
. | . | 11 | TRBJ1-2 | TRBV5-6 | CASSLRRIPTF | TGTGCCAGCAGCTTGAGGAGAATTCCCACCTTC
. | TRBD1 | 14 | TRBJ2-7 | TRBV5-1 | CASSWGQGSYEQYF | TGCGCCAGCAGCTGGGGACAGGGTTCCTACGAGCAGTACTTC
. | . | 14 | TRBJ1-1 | TRBV29-1 | CSVAHDRFNTEAFF | TGCAGCGTTGCCCATGACAGGTTCAACACTGAAGCTTTCTTT
. | . | 13 | TRBJ1-2 | TRBV5-4 | CASSPDRDYGYTF | TGTGCCAGCAGCCCCGACAGAGACTATGGCTACACCTTC
. | TRBD2 | 15 | TRBJ2-1 | TRBV15 | CATRGPSGAYNEQFF | TGTGCCACCAGGGGCCCTAGCGGGGCCTACAATGAGCAGTTCTTC
. | . | 14 | TRBJ2-3 | TRBV5-8 | CASSDGPSTDTQYF | TGTGCCAGCAGCGATGGGCCCAGCACAGATACGCAGTATTTT
. | . | 11 | TRBJ2-1 | TRBV5-5 | CASSLWHEQFF | TGTGCCAGCAGCTTGTGGCATGAGCAGTTCTTC
. | TRBD2 | 16 | TRBJ2-7 | TRBV28 | CASSPLAGGVRDEQYF | TGTGCCAGCAGTCCTCTAGCGGGAGGAGTTCGTGACGAGCAGTACTTC
. | . | 10 | TRBJ1-2 | TRBV29-1 | CSVSSGGYTF | TGCAGCGTGTCCTCGGGTGGCTACACCTTC
. | TRBD1 | 17 | TRBJ2-1 | TRBV7-9 | CASSLIRPGQGDNEQFF | TGTGCCAGCAGCTTAATCCGGCCGGGACAGGGAGACAATGAGCAGTTCTTC
once | TRBD1 | 14 | TRBJ2-7 | TRBV29-1 | CSVGPGTGAYEQYF | TGCAGCGTTGGGCCGGGGACAGGAGCCTACGAGCAGTACTTC
. | . | 18 | TRBJ2-6 | TRBV6-1 | CASSERGGNHSGANVLTF | TGTGCCAGCAGTGAACGAGGAGGGAACCACTCTGGGGCCAACGTCCTGACTTTC
. | . | 15 | TRBJ2-2 | TRBV7-6 | CASSSTGANTGELFF | TGTGCCAGCAGCTCGACAGGTGCGAACACCGGGGAGCTGTTTTTT
. | TRBD1 | 15 | TRBJ2-2 | TRBV5-1 | CASKTGTGVTGELFF | TGCGCCAGCAAGACCGGGACAGGGGTGACCGGGGAGCTGTTTTTT
. | . | 14 | TRBJ1-2 | TRBV6-6 | CASSYSIGGGGYTF | TGTGCCAGCAGTTACTCGATAGGTGGAGGGGGCTACACCTTC
. | . | 17 | TRBJ1-5 | TRBV7-9 | CASSKAHAGYSNQPQHF | TGTGCCAGCAGCAAAGCCCACGCGGGATATAGCAATCAGCCCCAGCATTTT
. | TRBD1 | 16 | TRBJ1-1 | TRBV15 | CATSRLGDRERHKAFF | TGTGCCACCAGCAGACTGGGGGACAGGGAGCGACATAAAGCTTTCTTT
. | TRBD1 | 16 | TRBJ2-3 | TRBV5-4 | CASSFVPGQNTDTQYF | TGTGCCAGCAGCTTTGTTCCGGGACAGAACACAGATACGCAGTATTTT
. | TRBD1 | 15 | TRBJ2-3 | TRBV6-5 | CASSRDRGDRYTQYF | TGTGCCAGCAGTCGCGACAGGGGCGATCGATATACGCAGTATTTT
. | . | 14 | TRBJ1-3 | TRBV6-1 | CASSDLVSGNTIYF | TGTGCCAGCAGTGACTTAGTCTCTGGAAACACCATATATTTT
. | TRBD1 | 15 | TRBJ1-5 | TRBV19 | CASSAWDRGNQPQHF | TGTGCCAGTAGTGCCTGGGACAGGGGCAATCAGCCCCAGCATTTT
few | . | 15 | TRBJ2-2 | TRBV4-1 | CASSQATANTGELFF | TGCGCCAGCAGCCAAGCGACAGCGAACACCGGGGAGCTGTTTTTT
. | . | 19 | TRBJ1-6 | TRBV12-5 | CASGLSRGSFSSYNSPLHF | TGTGCTAGTGGTTTGTCTCGAGGGAGCTTCAGCTCCTATAATTCACCCCTCCACTTT
. | . | 15 | TRBJ2-7 | TRBV6-5 | CASSYSFDSGYEQYF | TGTGCCAGCAGTTACTCTTTTGATTCGGGCTACGAGCAGTACTTC
. | . | 12 | TRBJ2-3 | TRBV30 | CACTTSTDTQYF | TGTGCCTGTACGACTAGCACAGATACGCAGTATTTT
. | . | 13 | TRBJ2-7 | TRBV11-2 | CASSSSGSHEQYF | TGTGCCAGCAGCTCTTCTGGGAGCCACGAGCAGTACTTC
. | . | 18 | TRBJ1-4 | TRBV29-1 | CSVEDRQGDREYNEKLFF | TGCAGCGTTGAAGATCGGCAAGGGGATAGGGAATATAATGAAAAACTGTTTTTT
. | . | 20 | TRBJ2-6 | TRBV5-8 | CASSGGAARVPFSGANVLTF | TGTGCCAGCAGCGGAGGGGCGGCCAGGGTTCCGTTTTCTGGGGCCAACGTCCTGACTTTC
. | . | 14 | TRBJ1-3 | TRBV6-5 | CASSLQGSGNTIYF | TGTGCCAGCAGTCTACAGGGCTCTGGAAACACCATATATTTT
few | . | 14 | TRBJ1-4 | TRBV7-9 | CASSPPGDNEKLFF | TGTGCCAGCAGCCCCCCGGGGGATAATGAAAAACTGTTTTTT
few | . | 12 | TRBJ2-1 | TRBV5-4 | CASSFRRGEQFF | TGTGCCAGCAGCTTCAGACGGGGGGAGCAGTTCTTC
. | TRBD1 | 13 | TRBJ1-2 | TRBV28 | CASTGGISMRYTF | TGTGCCAGCACAGGGGGGATCTCTATGCGCTACACCTTC
. | TRBD1 | 15 | TRBJ2-1 | TRBV5-1 | CASSLRQGGENEQFF | TGCGCCAGCAGCTTAAGACAGGGGGGGGAGAATGAGCAGTTCTTC
. | TRBD2 | 17 | TRBJ2-1 | TRBV9 | CASSVERGAVRYNEQFF | TGTGCCAGCAGCGTAGAGCGGGGGGCTGTTCGTTACAATGAGCAGTTCTTC
. | TRBD2 | 13 | TRBJ2-7 | TRBV10-1 | CASSGGTINEQYF | TGCGCCAGCAGTGGAGGGACTATCAACGAGCAGTACTTC